Sequencing of this T cell receptor beta chain was carried out in a study of blood T cell repertoires in COVID-19. The overall study: Sites across the United States, Italy and Spain contributed samples from acute and convalescent COVID-19. T cells, B-cell-depleted T cells, or PBMCs supplied cDNA or gDNA.

The ends were cut back, 5 bases at V and 8 bases at J, with 12 bases in the middle. The CDR3 length is 12 residues. As handled by the study authors: It was from reference gene primer amplification that nucleated cell counts were estimated. Libraries were prepared by immunoSEQ multiplex PCR; TCRdb keeps only in-frame clonotypes and omits some of them. D and trimming come from the DNA, and the V and J calls and clone size come from that table. The sample shows approximately 270,000 clones, approximately 90% of them seen only once. The origin of this receptor is a man in his thirties or forties with acute or convalescent COVID-19. Sequencing was done on a sample of peripheral blood. The chain joins TRBV12-3 or TRBV12-4 to TRBJ1-2, with TRBD1 as a possible D gene (6 bases). This CDR3 reads CASSRGGLGYTF. CDR3 coding DNA: TGTGCCAGCAGTCGCGGGGGGCTCGGCTACACCTTC.